A single sample is the source of the 7 T cell receptor beta chains below, sequenced in a study of tumor-infiltrating lymphocytes in primary liver carcinoma. RNA and DNA were co-extracted from approximately 20-30 mg of unsorted bulk tissue. The template, approximately 500 ng total RNA, yielded TCR beta cDNA made with a constant-region primer. Each TCR beta library was derived from three nested multiplex PCR rounds that employed slightly modified ARM-PCR. In the first two PCR rounds, TRBV1-TRBV30 forward primers were paired with a C-beta reverse primer, and each round lasted about 9 cycles. TCRdb fed the multiplex PCR reads into MiXCR, producing one record per CDR3 protein. The sample records 40,000 to 55,000 distinct CDR3 sequences, less than 75% being singletons. The sequenced sample consisted of liver tumor tissue from sampling region 5. Subset described: tumor region T5, tumor centre. All receptors derive from a man aged 40-49 years with primary liver carcinoma and hepatitis B virus infection.

About this clonotype itself: The conserved final phenylalanine or tryptophan is absent from the CDR3, which likely points to a read error. V gene TRBV29-1 combines with J gene TRBJ2-3, with 10 bases matching TRBD2. This CDR3 has 13 residues. Per germline, CDR1 SQVTM and CDR2 ANQGSEA. V shed 6 bases and J 4 bases; nucleotides not matched to a gene: 4. The CDR3 sequence is CSVWTSGADTQYL. As DNA, the CDR3 is TGCAGCGTCTGGACTAGCGGCGCAGATACGCAGTATCTT.

Concerning this clonotype: The CDR3 does not end in the conserved phenylalanine or tryptophan, so this is likely a read error. The genes are TRBV5-6 and TRBJ2-1; TRBD2 matches 9 bases. V shed 0 bases, J shed 9 bases, and the junction held 10 bases outside the gene matches. The CDR3 has 16 amino acids. Germline V lookup: CDR1 SGHDT, CDR2 YYEEEE. CDR3 sequence reads: CASSLETSGGISEQFI. The DNA for the CDR3 is TGTGCCAGCAGCTTGGAGACTAGCGGCGGCATCAGTGAGCAGTTCATC.

Points on this clonotype: Possible read error: a much larger clone is one base away. The chain couples TRBV30 to TRBJ1-4; possibly TRBD1 for D (5 bases). Trimming cost V 4 bases and J 13 bases, with 22 bases left between them. The CDR3 covers 14 residues. The V gene's germline CDR1 is GTSNPN and CDR2 SVGIG (reference sequence). The CDR3 is CAWKRTSPGTLLFF. CDR3 DNA sequence: TGTGCCTGGAAAAGAACGTCCCCCGGGACCCTACTGTTTTTT.

Turning to this clonotype: Being one base from a much bigger clone, this may be a read error. The CDR3 DNA reads TGTGCCAGCAGCCCTAAGGCAGGGGGCTACGAGCAGTACTTC. Protein: CASSPKAGGYEQYF. The rearrangement links TRBV7-9 to TRBJ2-7; 7 bases align to TRBD1. J was trimmed by 3 bases and V by 5 bases; bases with no gene match: 7. This CDR3 is built from 14 residues. CDR1 is SEHNR and CDR2 is FQNEAQ in the germline V gene (reference sequence).

This clonotype was observed a single time. Possible read error: a much larger clone is one base away. This CDR3 is CASSPRAFYEQCF. CDR3 DNA: TGTGCCAGCAGTCCGAGGGCCTTCTACGAGCAGTGCTTC. The rearrangement links TRBV28 to TRBJ2-7, with D perhaps matching TRBD2 (5 bases). Per the germline V gene, CDR1 is MDHEN and CDR2 is SYDVKM. The CDR3 has 13 residues.

To note about this clonotype: Germline is not matched at one junction end, which may reflect a read error. The chain recombines TRBV6-5 with TRBJ1-5; D gene unclear. This CDR3 is 13 amino acids long. Per the germline V gene, CDR1 is MNHEY and CDR2 is SVGAGI. The CDR3 DNA sequence: TGTGTCAGCAGCCGAGGCCCCAATCAACCCCAGCATTTT. It specifies CVSSRGPNQPQHF.

Comments on this clonotype: Likely a read error: the CDR3 ends without its conserved phenylalanine or tryptophan. The chain recombines TRBV7-9 with TRBJ2-7; 7 bases map to TRBD2. This CDR3 has 14 amino acids. From germline, CDR1 is SEHNR and CDR2 FQNEAQ (reference sequence). The CDR3 reads CGSSLGDYSYEQYI. DNA of the CDR3: TGTGGCAGCAGCTTAGGGGACTATTCCTACGAGCAGTACATC.